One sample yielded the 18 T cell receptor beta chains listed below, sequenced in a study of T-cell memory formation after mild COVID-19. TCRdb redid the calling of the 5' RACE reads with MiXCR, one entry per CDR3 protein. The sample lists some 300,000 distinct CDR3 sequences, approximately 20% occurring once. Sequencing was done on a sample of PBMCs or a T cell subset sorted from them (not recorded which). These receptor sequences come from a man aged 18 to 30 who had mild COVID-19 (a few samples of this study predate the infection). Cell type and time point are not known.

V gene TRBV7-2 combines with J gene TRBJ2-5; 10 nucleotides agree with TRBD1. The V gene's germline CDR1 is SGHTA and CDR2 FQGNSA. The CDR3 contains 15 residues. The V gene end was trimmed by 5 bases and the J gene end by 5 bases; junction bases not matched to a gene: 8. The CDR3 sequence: CASSRQGANHETQYF. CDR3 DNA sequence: TGTGCCAGCAGCCGACAGGGGGCAAATCACGAGACCCAGTACTTC.

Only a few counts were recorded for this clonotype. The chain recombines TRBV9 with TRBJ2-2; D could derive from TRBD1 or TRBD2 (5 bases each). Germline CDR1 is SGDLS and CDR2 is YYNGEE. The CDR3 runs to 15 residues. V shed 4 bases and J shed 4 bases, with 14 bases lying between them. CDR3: CASSPPTGATGELFF. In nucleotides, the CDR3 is TGTGCCAGCAGCCCCCCAACCGGGGCCACCGGGGAGCTGTTTTTT.

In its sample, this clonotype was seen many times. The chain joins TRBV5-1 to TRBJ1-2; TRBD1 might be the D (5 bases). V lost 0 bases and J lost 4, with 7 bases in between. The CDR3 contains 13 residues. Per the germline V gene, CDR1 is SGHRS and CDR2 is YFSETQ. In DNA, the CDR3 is TGCGCCAGCAGCTTGGACAGGTCCTATGGCTACACCTTC. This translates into CASSLDRSYGYTF.

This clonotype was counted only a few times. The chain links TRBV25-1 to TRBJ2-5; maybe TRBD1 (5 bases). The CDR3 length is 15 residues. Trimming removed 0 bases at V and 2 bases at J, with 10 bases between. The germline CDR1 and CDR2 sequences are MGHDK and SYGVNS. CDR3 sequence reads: CASSEYAGLQETQYF. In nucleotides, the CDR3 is TGTGCCAGCAGTGAATACGCAGGGCTTCAAGAGACCCAGTACTTC.

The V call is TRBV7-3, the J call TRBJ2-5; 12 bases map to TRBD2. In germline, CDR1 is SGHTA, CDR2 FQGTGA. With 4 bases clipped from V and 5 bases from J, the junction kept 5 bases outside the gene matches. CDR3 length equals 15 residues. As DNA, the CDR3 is TGTGCCAGCAGCTCTCGACTAGCGGGGGCGGAGACCCAGTACTTC. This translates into CASSSRLAGAETQYF.

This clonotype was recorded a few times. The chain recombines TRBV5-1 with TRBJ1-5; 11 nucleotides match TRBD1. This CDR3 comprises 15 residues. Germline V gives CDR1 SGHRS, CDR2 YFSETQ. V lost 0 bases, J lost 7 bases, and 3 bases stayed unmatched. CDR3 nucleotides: TGCGCCAGCAGCTTGGGGACAGGGGGCAGGCAGCCCCAGCATTTT. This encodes CASSLGTGGRQPQHF. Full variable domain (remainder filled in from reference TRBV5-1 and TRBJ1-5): KAGVTQTPRYLIKTRGQQVTLSCSPISGHRSVSWYQQTPGQGLQFLFEYFSETQRNKGNFPGRFSGRQFSNSRSEMNVSTLELGDSALYLCASSLGTGGRQPQHFGDGTRLSIL.

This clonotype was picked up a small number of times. The CDR3: CASSTGTSGGDTQYF. CDR3 in DNA: TGTGCCAGCAGCACCGGGACTAGCGGGGGAGATACGCAGTATTTT. V usage is TRBV13 and J usage is TRBJ2-3, with 14 nucleotides matching TRBD2. The junction had 3 bases not matched to a gene; V was cut back by 5 bases and J by 5 bases. Per germline, CDR1 PRHDT and CDR2 FYEKMQ (reference sequence). This CDR3 comprises 15 residues.

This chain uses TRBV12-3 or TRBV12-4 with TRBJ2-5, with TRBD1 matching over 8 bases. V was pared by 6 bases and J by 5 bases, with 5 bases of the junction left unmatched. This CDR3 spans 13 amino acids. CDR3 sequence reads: CASRIQGAETQYF. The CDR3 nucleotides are TGTGCCAGCAGAATCCAGGGGGCCGAGACCCAGTACTTC.

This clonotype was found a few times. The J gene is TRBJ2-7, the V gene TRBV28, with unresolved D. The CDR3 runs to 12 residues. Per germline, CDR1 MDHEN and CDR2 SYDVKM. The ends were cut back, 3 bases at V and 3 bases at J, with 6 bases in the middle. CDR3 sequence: CASSLGNYEQYV. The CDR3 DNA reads TGTGCCAGCAGTTTGGGGAACTACGAGCAGTACGTC.

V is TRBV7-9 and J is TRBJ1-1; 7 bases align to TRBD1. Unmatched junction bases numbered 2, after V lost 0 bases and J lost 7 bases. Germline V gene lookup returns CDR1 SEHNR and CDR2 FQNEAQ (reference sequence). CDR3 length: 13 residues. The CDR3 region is CASSLAGQVEAFF. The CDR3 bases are TGTGCCAGCAGCTTAGCAGGACAGGTTGAAGCTTTCTTT.

The CDR3 sequence is CASGPGQGKETQYF. CDR3 nucleotide sequence: TGTGCTAGTGGACCGGGACAGGGAAAAGAGACCCAGTACTTC. The rearrangement links TRBV12-5 to TRBJ2-5; TRBD1 matches 9 bases. The V gene's germline CDR1 is LGHNT and CDR2 FRNRAP. Trimming cost V 6 bases and J 3 bases; bases outside gene matches: 5. The CDR3 runs 14 residues. The full variable domain, its missing parts supplied by reference TRBV12-5 and TRBJ2-5, is DARVTQTPRHKVTEMGQEVTMRCQPILGHNTVFWYRQTMMQGLELLAYFRNRAPLDDSGMPKDRFSAEMPDATLATLKIQPSEPRDSAVYFCASGPGQGKETQYFGPGTRLLVL.

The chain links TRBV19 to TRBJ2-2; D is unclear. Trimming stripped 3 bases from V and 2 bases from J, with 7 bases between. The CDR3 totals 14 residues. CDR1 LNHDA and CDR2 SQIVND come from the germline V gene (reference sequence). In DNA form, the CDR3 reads TGTGCCAGTAGTATTTTGGATAACACCGGGGAGCTGTTTTTT. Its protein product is CASSILDNTGELFF.

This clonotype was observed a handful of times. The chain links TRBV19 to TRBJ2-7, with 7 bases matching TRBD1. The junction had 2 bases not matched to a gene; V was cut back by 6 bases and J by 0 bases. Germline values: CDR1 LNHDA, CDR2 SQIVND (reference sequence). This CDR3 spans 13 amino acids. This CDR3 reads CASSAGGSYEQYF. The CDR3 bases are TGTGCCAGTAGCGCAGGGGGCTCCTACGAGCAGTACTTC. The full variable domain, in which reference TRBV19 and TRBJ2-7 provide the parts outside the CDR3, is DGGITQSPKYLFRKEGQNVTLSCEQNLNHDAMYWYRQDPGQGLRLIYYSQIVNDFQKGDIAEGYSVSREKKESFPLTVTSAQKNPTAFYLCASSAGGSYEQYFGPGTRLTVT.

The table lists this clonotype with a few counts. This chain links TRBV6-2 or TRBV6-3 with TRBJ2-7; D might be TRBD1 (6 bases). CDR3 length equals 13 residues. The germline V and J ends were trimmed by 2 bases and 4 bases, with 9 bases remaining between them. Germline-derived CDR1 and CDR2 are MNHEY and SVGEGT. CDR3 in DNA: TGTGCCAGCAGTTACCCAGGGGAATACGAGCAGTACGTC. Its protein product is CASSYPGEYEQYV.

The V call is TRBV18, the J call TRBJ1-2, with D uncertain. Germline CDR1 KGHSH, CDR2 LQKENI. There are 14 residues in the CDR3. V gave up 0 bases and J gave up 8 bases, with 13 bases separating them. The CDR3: CASSPPARSWGYTF. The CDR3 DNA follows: TGTGCCAGCTCACCACCCGCAAGGAGTTGGGGCTACACCTTC.

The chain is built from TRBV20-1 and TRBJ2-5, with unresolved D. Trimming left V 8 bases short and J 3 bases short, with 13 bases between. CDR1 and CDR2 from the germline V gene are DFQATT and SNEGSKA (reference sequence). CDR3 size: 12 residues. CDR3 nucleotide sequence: TGCAGTACACTCTTCGGAGAAGAGACCCAGTACTTC. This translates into CSTLFGEETQYF.

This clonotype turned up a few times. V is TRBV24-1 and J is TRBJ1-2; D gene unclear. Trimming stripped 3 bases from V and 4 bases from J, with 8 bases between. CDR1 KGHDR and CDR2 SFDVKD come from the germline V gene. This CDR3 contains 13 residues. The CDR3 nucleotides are TGTGCCACCAGTGATAGCGCGGGCTATGGCTACACCTTC. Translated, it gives CATSDSAGYGYTF.

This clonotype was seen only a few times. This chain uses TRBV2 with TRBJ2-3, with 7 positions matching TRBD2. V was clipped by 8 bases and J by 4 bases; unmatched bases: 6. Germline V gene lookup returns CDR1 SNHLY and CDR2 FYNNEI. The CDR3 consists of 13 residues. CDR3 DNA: TGTGCCAGCGCCCGGGACTACTCAGATACGCAGTATTTT. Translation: CASARDYSDTQYF.